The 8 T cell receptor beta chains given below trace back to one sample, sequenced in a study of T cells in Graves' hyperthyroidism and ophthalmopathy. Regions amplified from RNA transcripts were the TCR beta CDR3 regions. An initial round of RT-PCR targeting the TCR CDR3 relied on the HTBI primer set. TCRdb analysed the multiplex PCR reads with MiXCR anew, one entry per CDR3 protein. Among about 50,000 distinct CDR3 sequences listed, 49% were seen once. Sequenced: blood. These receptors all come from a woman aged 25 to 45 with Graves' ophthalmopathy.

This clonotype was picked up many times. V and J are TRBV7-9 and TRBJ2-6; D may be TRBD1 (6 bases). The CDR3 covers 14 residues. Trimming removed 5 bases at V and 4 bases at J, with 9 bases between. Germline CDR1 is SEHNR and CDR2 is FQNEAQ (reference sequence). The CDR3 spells CASSQGTGANVLTF. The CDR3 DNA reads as TGTGCCAGCAGCCAAGGGACAGGGGCCAACGTCCTGACTTTC.

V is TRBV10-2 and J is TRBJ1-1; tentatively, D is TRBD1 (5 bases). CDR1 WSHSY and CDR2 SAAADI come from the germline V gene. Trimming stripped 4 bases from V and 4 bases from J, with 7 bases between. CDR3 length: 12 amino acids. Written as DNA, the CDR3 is TGCGCCAGCAGTGGGGGGGGCACTGAAGCTTTCTTT. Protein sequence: CASSGGGTEAFF.

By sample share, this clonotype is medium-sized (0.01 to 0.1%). This CDR3 reads CSVSDSTSYEQYF. CDR3 DNA sequence: TGCAGCGTTTCGGACAGCACATCCTACGAGCAGTACTTC. The chain combines TRBV29-1 with TRBJ2-7; tentative D call: TRBD1 (6 bases). CDR3 length: 13 amino acids. Germline loops: CDR1 SQVTM, CDR2 ANQGSEA. V shed 5 bases and J shed 1 base, with 12 bases lying between them.

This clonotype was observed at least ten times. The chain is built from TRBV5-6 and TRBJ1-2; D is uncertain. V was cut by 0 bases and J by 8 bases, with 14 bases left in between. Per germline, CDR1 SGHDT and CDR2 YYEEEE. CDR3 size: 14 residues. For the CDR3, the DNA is TGTGCCAGCAGCTTGGTAGGTGGTGGCTGGGGCTACACCTTC. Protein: CASSLVGGGWGYTF.

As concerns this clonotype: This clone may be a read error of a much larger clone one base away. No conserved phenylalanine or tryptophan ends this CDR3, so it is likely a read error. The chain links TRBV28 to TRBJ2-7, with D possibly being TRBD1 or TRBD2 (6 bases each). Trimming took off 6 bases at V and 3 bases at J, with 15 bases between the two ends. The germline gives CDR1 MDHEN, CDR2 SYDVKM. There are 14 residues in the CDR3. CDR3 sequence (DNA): TGTGCCAGCAGAGTTAGGGGGGTCAGCTACGAGCAGTACCTC. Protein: CASRVRGVSYEQYL.

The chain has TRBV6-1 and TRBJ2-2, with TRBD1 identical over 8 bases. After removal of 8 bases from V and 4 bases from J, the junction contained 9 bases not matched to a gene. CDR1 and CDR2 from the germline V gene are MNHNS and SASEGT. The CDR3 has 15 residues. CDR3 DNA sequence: TGTGCCAGCTCATCGACAGGGGTTAGCACCGGGGAGCTGTTTTTT. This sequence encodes CASSSTGVSTGELFF.

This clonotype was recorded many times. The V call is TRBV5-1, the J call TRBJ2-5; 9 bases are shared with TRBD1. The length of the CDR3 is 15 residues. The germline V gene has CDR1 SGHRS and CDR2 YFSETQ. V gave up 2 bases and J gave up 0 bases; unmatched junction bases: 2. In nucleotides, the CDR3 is TGCGCCAGCAGCTTCGGGACAGGGTACCAAGAGACCCAGTACTTC. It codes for CASSFGTGYQETQYF.

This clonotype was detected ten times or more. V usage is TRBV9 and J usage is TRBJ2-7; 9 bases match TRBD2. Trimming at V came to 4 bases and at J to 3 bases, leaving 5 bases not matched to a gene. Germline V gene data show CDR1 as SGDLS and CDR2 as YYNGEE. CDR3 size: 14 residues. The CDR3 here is CASSPRLAVYEQYF. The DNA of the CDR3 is TGTGCCAGCAGCCCCCGACTAGCGGTCTACGAGCAGTACTTC.